What follows describes a single T cell receptor beta chain. Its antigen remains undetermined. Per-nucleotide qualities are absent, and no much larger clonotype sits a single base away. Collaborating institutions collected whole blood in K2EDTA tubes following their own protocols. For TCRbeta analysis, collaborators shipped samples as frozen whole blood, isolated PBMCs, or DNA extracted from either of those sample types. TCRbeta CDR3 regions were amplified from genomic DNA by means of the immunoSEQ Assay, a bias-controlled multiplex PCR. Processing in the source paper ran as follows. The number of nucleated cells in each sample was estimated from the amplification of reference gene primers within the assay. Sequence reads were collapsed and filtered to measure the absolute abundance of every unique TCRbeta CDR3 rearrangement. For each sample, productive Simpson clonality was calculated by taking the square root of Simpson's diversity index across productive rearrangements. TCRdb retrieved this table from immuneACCESS and kept in-frame rearrangements only. Not all clones are present; in checked studies, unresolved V genes account for under half, and no reason is known for the remainder. V, J and clone size were drawn from that table, and D and trimming were deduced from the DNA. Within this sample are around 200,000 clones, with roughly 84% of them counted one time only. Clones ranked in the top ten supply over 2.5% of the sample.

From the germline V gene, CDR1 is SGHRS and CDR2 is YFSETQ. For this chain, trimming is 0 bases at the V end and 2 bases at the J end, and the number of junction bases without a gene match is 7. The cysteine opens and the phenylalanine closes a CDR3 of 16 amino acids. Here the CDR3 DNA is all that survives: 48 bases in frame from base 1. This sample stems from a study of blood T cell repertoires in COVID-19 (TCRdb year 2020). Regarding the complete study: The collaborator samples originated in the United States, Italy and Spain and spanned the acute and convalescent phases of COVID-19. The prospective study material was composed of cDNA or gDNA derived from T cells, B-cell-depleted T cells, or PBMCs. The dataset comprised deeply sampled blood TCRbeta repertoires from subjects exposed to, actively infected with, or recovered from COVID-19. The repertoires were made available in a free public database intended to serve as a resource for research on the immune response to SARS-CoV-2. The samples were drawn from two sources: the first 160 participants of the ongoing ImmuneRACE study, and 1,254 subjects contributed by 6 global collaborators. Nearly every sample came with metadata listing a de-identified subject ID, COVID-19 status, age in years and sex. Where available, HLA class I and class II types were obtained from metadata supplied by the sample provider rather than from assay-based typing. Broader findings and caveats from the paper: Clinical and demographic metadata were provided uncurated, with the amount varying by source and participant.

The sequenced sample consisted of peripheral blood. The sequence was obtained from a human donor with acute or convalescent COVID-19. The donor label of this sample is uncertain. The chain employs TRBV5-1 and TRBJ2-7, with 8 bases matching TRBD1. The CDR3 region has the sequence CASSLVFDRGAYEQYF. At the DNA level, the sequence is TGCGCCAGCAGCTTGGTGTTTGACAGGGGTGCCTACGAGCAGTACTTC.